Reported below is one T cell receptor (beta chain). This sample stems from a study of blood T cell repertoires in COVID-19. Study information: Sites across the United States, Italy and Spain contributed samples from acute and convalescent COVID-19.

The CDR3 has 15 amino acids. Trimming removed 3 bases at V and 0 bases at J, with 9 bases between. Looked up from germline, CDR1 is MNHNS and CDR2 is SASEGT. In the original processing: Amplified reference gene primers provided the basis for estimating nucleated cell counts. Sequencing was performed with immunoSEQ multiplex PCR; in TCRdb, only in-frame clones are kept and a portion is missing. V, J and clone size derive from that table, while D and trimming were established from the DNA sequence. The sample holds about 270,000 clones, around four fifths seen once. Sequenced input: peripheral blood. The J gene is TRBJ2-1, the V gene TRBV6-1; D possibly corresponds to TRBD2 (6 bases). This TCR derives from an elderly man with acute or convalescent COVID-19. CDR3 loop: CASSEYGSSYNEQFF. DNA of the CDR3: TGTGCCAGCAGTGAGTACGGGAGCTCCTACAATGAGCAGTTCTTC.